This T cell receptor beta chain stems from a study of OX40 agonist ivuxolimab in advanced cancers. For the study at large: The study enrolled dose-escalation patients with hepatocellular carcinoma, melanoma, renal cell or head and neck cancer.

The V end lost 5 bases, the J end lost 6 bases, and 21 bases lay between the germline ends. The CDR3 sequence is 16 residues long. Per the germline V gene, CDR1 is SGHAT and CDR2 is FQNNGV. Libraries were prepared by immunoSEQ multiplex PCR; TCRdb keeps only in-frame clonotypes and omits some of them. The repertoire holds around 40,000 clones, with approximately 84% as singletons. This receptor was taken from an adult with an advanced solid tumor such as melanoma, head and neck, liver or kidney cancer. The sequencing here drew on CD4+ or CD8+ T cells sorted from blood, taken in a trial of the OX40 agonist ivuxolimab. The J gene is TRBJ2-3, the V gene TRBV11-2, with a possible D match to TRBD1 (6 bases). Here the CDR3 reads CASSVIGDTGSDTQYF. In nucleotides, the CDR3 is TGTGCCAGCAGCGTTATCGGGGACACAGGCTCCGATACGCAGTATTTT.